The entry below describes one T cell receptor beta chain. The data were obtained in a study of cytomegalovirus exposure and HLA in healthy donors. The ends lost 7 bases at V and 4 bases at J; junction bases unmatched: 12. The CDR3 totals 15 residues. The V gene's germline CDR1 is MNHNY and CDR2 SVGAGI (reference sequence). Researchers ran the PCR with 60 Vbeta and 13 Jbeta primers. Profiling relied on immunoSEQ multiplex PCR, and the TCRdb table lists in-frame clones only, not all of them. The sample consists of more than 150,000 clones, around 80% of them appearing once. The chain combines TRBV6-6 with TRBJ1-2, with 7 bases aligning to TRBD1. Sample: PBMCs. The TCR comes from a girl aged 5-17 years in good health and CMV-seropositive. The CDR3 nucleotides read TGTGCCAGCACCCACCGGGACAGCAACTTCTATGGCTACACCTTC. It translates to CASTHRDSNFYGYTF.